The 19 T cell receptor beta chains reported below all come from one sample, sequenced in a study of T-cell memory formation after mild COVID-19. TCRdb re-derived calls from the 5' RACE reads in MiXCR, one entry per CDR3 protein. The sample lists a few hundred thousand distinct CDR3 sequences; under 25% were seen once. Sequencing was performed on PBMCs or a T cell subset sorted from them (not recorded which). These receptors were collected from an adult woman who had mild COVID-19 (a few samples of this study predate the infection). Cell type and time point are not known.

This clonotype turned up a few times. The genes are TRBV4-1 and TRBJ2-2, with D possibly called TRBD1 or TRBD2 (7 bases each). V lost 0 bases and J lost 4, with 18 bases in between. This CDR3 is built from 18 residues. CDR1 and CDR2 (germline): MGHRA, YSYEKL. The CDR3 spells CASSQEPQGGASTGELFF. DNA for the CDR3: TGCGCCAGCAGCCAAGAGCCTCAGGGGGGGGCGAGCACCGGGGAGCTGTTTTTT.

This rearrangement joins TRBV7-8 to TRBJ2-5, with 14 bases aligning to TRBD2. The CDR3 is 16 amino acids. The germline CDR1 and CDR2 sequences are SGHVS and FQNEAQ. Trimming took 5 bases from V and 5 from J; bases not matched to a gene: 7. The CDR3 DNA reads as TGTGCCAGCAGCCCCGGGGGACTAGCGGGAGCGGAGACCCAGTACTTC. Translation: CASSPGGLAGAETQYF. The complete variable domain, with remaining parts taken from reference TRBV7-8 and TRBJ2-5, reads GAGVSQSPRYKVAKRGQDVALRCDPISGHVSLFWYQQALGQGPEFLTYFQNEAQLDKSGLPSDRFFAERPEGSVSTLKIQRTQQEDSAVYLCASSPGGLAGAETQYFGPGTRLLVL.

This clonotype occurred a few times. The chain is built from TRBV15 and TRBJ2-5; D gene ambiguous. Germline loops: CDR1 LNHNV, CDR2 YYDKDF (reference sequence). This CDR3 is 15 amino acids long. V shed 0 bases and J shed 5 bases, with 13 bases lying between them. CDR3: CATSRDGALGETQYF. The CDR3 region has the DNA TGTGCCACCAGCAGAGATGGCGCTTTGGGGGAGACCCAGTACTTC.

The chain combines TRBV19 with TRBJ2-7; D possibly corresponds to TRBD1 (8 bases). Trimming removed 3 bases at V and 2 bases at J, with 14 bases between. Germline V CDR1 and CDR2: LNHDA, SQIVND (reference sequence). CDR3 length equals 15 residues. This CDR3 reads CASSMGGTGAYEQYF. In nucleotides, the CDR3 is TGTGCCAGTAGTATGGGGGGGACAGGAGCCTACGAGCAGTACTTC.

This clonotype occurred once. The J gene is TRBJ2-4, the V gene TRBV20-1; D gene unclear. V lost 0 bases and J 10 bases, leaving 13 bases between the germline ends. The CDR3 totals 13 residues. CDR1 DFQATT and CDR2 SNEGSKA come from the germline V gene (reference sequence). The CDR3 nucleotides are TGCAGTGCTAGAGACTCCCCCTTGAGGATTCAGTACTTC. This translates into CSARDSPLRIQYF.

This clonotype was counted only a few times. The genes are TRBV5-1 and TRBJ2-3, with 11 bases lining up with TRBD2. Germline assignment: CDR1 SGHRS and CDR2 YFSETQ. The CDR3 consists of 17 residues. Trimming took 5 bases from V and 2 from J; bases not matched to a gene: 10. CDR3 bases: TGCGCCAGCAGAGTCGGGGCGGGACTAGCGGTCACAGATACGCAGTATTTT. Translation gives CASRVGAGLAVTDTQYF.

The chain couples TRBV7-2 to TRBJ1-6, with 7 nucleotides matching TRBD1. The CDR3 is made up of 15 amino acids. After removal of 4 bases from V and 10 bases from J, the junction contained 10 bases not matched to a gene. Germline-derived CDR1 and CDR2 are SGHTA and FQGNSA. In DNA form, the CDR3 reads TGTGCCAGCAGCTCGAACAGGGGAGAAAGATCACCCCTCCACTTT. It encodes CASSSNRGERSPLHF.

This clonotype was seen only a few times. The rearrangement links TRBV4-1 to TRBJ2-7; D perhaps matches TRBD2 (6 bases). CDR3 length: 14 residues. The germline V gene has CDR1 MGHRA and CDR2 YSYEKL. V was clipped by 7 bases and J by 1 base, with 14 bases between them. This chain's CDR3 is CASTPAGRSYEQYF. The CDR3 coding sequence is TGCGCCAGCACTCCCGCGGGGCGGTCCTACGAGCAGTACTTC.

This clonotype was observed a few times. The CDR3 protein is CASSFSGGTKETQYF. The CDR3 region has the DNA TGTGCCAGCAGCTTTAGCGGGGGGACTAAAGAGACCCAGTACTTC. The rearrangement links TRBV7-8 to TRBJ2-5, with 10 bases aligning to TRBD2. There are 15 residues in the CDR3. CDR1 is SGHVS, CDR2 FQNEAQ, per germline. The ends lost 3 bases at V and 3 bases at J; junction bases unmatched: 4.

This clonotype has a handful of counts. The rearrangement joins TRBV7-2 to TRBJ2-7; 8 nucleotides agree with TRBD1. Losses at the gene ends were 1 base for V and 3 bases for J; bases not matched to a gene: 2. The germline gives CDR1 SGHTA, CDR2 FQGNSA. CDR3 size: 14 residues. CDR3 amino acids: CASSLDRGYYEQYF. CDR3 DNA sequence: TGTGCCAGCAGCTTAGACAGGGGGTACTACGAGCAGTACTTC.

This clonotype was found many times. The chain recombines TRBV12-3 or TRBV12-4 with TRBJ2-4; perhaps TRBD1 as D (6 bases). This CDR3 comprises 14 residues. The V end lost 7 bases, the J end lost 0 bases, and 10 bases lay between the germline ends. CDR3 region: CASTPGAAKNIQYF. The CDR3 coding sequence is TGTGCCAGCACCCCAGGGGCAGCCAAAAACATTCAGTACTTC.

This clonotype appeared a few times. V usage is TRBV5-4 and J usage is TRBJ2-3; D may be TRBD1 or TRBD2 (5 bases each). This CDR3 has 14 residues. V dropped 0 bases and J dropped 4 bases, with 9 bases sitting between them. CDR1 SGHNT and CDR2 YYREEE come from the germline V gene (reference sequence). CDR3 in amino acids: CASSLGGKPDTQYF. DNA of the CDR3: TGTGCCAGCAGCTTGGGGGGGAAGCCAGATACGCAGTATTTT.

V usage is TRBV7-9 and J usage is TRBJ2-5, with TRBD2 matching 11 bases. Trimming took 3 bases from V and 1 from J; bases not matched to a gene: 7. Germline CDR1 SEHNR, CDR2 FQNEAQ (reference sequence). The CDR3 sequence is 17 residues long. CDR3 bases: TGTGCCAGCAGCTTGGCCCTAGCGGGGGGAAGCCAAGAGACCCAGTACTTC. Translation: CASSLALAGGSQETQYF.

The chain has TRBV12-3 or TRBV12-4 and TRBJ1-3; D is unclear. The germline V and J ends were trimmed by 7 bases and 0 bases, with 4 bases remaining between them. This CDR3 is 12 amino acids long. CDR3 region: CASTLSGNTIYF. The CDR3 coding sequence is TGTGCCAGCACCCTCTCTGGAAACACCATATATTTT.

This clonotype occurred a few times. This chain links TRBV10-3 with TRBJ1-2, with 7 bases fitting TRBD1. Germline CDR1 reads ENHRY; CDR2 reads SYGVKD. V shed 7 bases, J shed 5 bases, and the junction held 10 bases outside the gene matches. CDR3 size: 14 residues. This CDR3 is CAINPTTGSYGYTF. The CDR3 DNA is TGTGCCATCAACCCTACGACAGGGTCGTATGGCTACACCTTC.

There are many counts of this clonotype. This chain uses TRBV6-5 with TRBJ1-2, with unresolved D. Looked up from germline, CDR1 is MNHEY and CDR2 is SVGAGI. V gave up 5 bases and J gave up 2 bases, with 9 bases separating them. The CDR3 has 13 amino acids. The CDR3 DNA reads as TGTGCCAGCAGTCTAGGGTTAAACTATGGCTACACCTTC. This codes for CASSLGLNYGYTF.

The chain combines TRBV7-6 with TRBJ2-5; 14 bases fit TRBD2. This CDR3 has 16 residues. V trimming: 5 bases; J trimming: 5 bases; junction bases outside the gene matches: 7. The germline V gene encodes CDR1 SGHVS and CDR2 FNYEAQ. The CDR3 region has the DNA TGTGCCAGCAGCATGTATCGACTAGCGGGGGGGGAGACCCAGTACTTC. Its protein is CASSMYRLAGGETQYF. The variable domain in full, completed from reference TRBV7-6 and TRBJ2-5, reads GAGVSQSPRYKVTKRGQDVALRCDPISGHVSLYWYRQALGQGPEFLTYFNYEAQQDKSGLPNDRFSAERPEGSISTLTIQRTEQRDSAMYRCASSMYRLAGGETQYFGPGTRLLVL.

In its sample, this clonotype was seen a few times. This chain joins TRBV6-5 and TRBJ1-1; D might be TRBD1 (5 bases). V lost 6 bases and J lost 6, with 14 bases in between. The CDR3 is made up of 13 amino acids. In germline, CDR1 is MNHEY, CDR2 SVGAGI. The CDR3 loop is CASRTGPKAEAFF. The CDR3 nucleotides are TGTGCCAGCAGAACGGGGCCTAAGGCTGAAGCTTTCTTT.

The chain links TRBV4-2 to TRBJ1-2; a possible D gene is TRBD1 (5 bases). Germline V gene sequence: CDR1 LGHNA, CDR2 YNFKEQ. The CDR3 is 14 amino acids. Trimming took 0 bases from V and 3 from J, leaving 8 bases between them. The CDR3: CASSQDRGDYGYTF. CDR3 in DNA: TGTGCCAGCAGCCAAGATCGGGGGGACTATGGCTACACCTTC.